The 3 T cell receptor beta chains below all came from one sample that was sequenced in a study of metastatic and nonmetastatic thyroid tumors. TCRdb reanalyzed the PCR reads via MiXCR. The sample has over 50,000 clones; 25% to 35% are singletons. There were no patients who had received any treatment before thyroid surgery. The specimen was blood. Receptor source: a female donor with papillary thyroid cancer or a benign thyroid nodule (not recorded which). Some clones in this sample may be carry-over from other donors' samples.

Remarks on this clone: One junction end disagrees with the germline gene, perhaps due to a read error. The chain employs TRBV27 and TRBJ2-7; D tentatively reads TRBD1 or TRBD2 (5 bases each). Germline CDR1 reads MNHEY; CDR2 reads SMNVEV (reference sequence). The length of the CDR3 is 12 residues. CDR3 sequence: CASSEFRDGKIF. CDR3 DNA: TGTGCCAGCAGTGAATTCCGGGACGGGAAGATCTTC.

The chain couples TRBV5-1 to TRBJ2-3; D gene unclear. Trimming removed 0 bases from V and 4 bases from J, with 15 bases in between. The CDR3 is 16 amino acids. Germline V gives CDR1 SGHRS, CDR2 YFSETQ. Here the CDR3 DNA reads TGCGCCAGCAGCTTGGATCCGGTTGAGAGAGCAGATACGCAGTATTTT. Translating it yields CASSLDPVERADTQYF.

This clone appeared many times. The chain is built from TRBV6-2 or TRBV6-3 and TRBJ2-3, with 7 positions matching TRBD1. Germline trimming cut 6 bases from V and 3 bases from J; bases unmatched to any gene: 9. The CDR3 extends over 15 amino acids. CDR1 MNHEY and CDR2 SVGEGT come from the germline V gene. CDR3 region: CASSLDRDGTDTQYF. CDR3 bases: TGTGCCAGCAGCCTCGACAGGGACGGGACAGATACGCAGTATTTT.